These 21 T cell receptor beta chains share one sample of origin, sequenced in a study of T cell repertoires in ileal Crohn's disease. The repertoire was sequenced with immunoSEQ multiplex PCR; TCRdb's copy has only in-frame clones and lacks some. The table has 13,000 or so clones, roughly 80% seen once; the top ten hold 17%. Time point specified: neoterminal ileum biopsy at postoperative endoscopy, about 6 months after surgery. The specimen sequenced was ileal tissue. These TCRs come from an adult with Crohn's disease.

CDR3 nucleotides: TGTGCCAGCAACGCGGGAGGACGAGGGGAGCAGTACTTC. Translation: CASNAGGRGEQYF. The chain uses TRBV27 and TRBJ2-5; the match to TRBD2 covers 8 bases. From germline, CDR1 is MNHEY and CDR2 SMNVEV (reference sequence). The trim removed 7 bases at V and 11 bases at J, leaving 12 bases unmatched. The CDR3 consists of 13 residues.

This clone has a handful of counts. The V and J genes are TRBV5-1 and TRBJ2-7; 7 bases align to TRBD2. The CDR3 contains 16 residues. The trim removed 0 bases at V and 5 bases at J, leaving 11 bases unmatched. The V gene's germline CDR1 is SGHRS and CDR2 YFSETQ. In DNA form, the CDR3 reads TGCGCCAGCAGCTTGGATGGCGGGAGAACCTTTGACGAGCAGTACTTC. This encodes CASSLDGGRTFDEQYF.

This chain connects TRBV7-9 to TRBJ2-1; D gene unclear. This CDR3 region has 13 residues. Germline CDR1 reads SEHNR; CDR2 reads FQNEAQ (reference sequence). Between the trimmed V and J ends, which lost 5 bases and 6 bases, there was a span of 11 bases. CDR3 DNA: TGTGCCAGCAGCCGAGTGCCCTCCAATGAGCAGTTCTTC. Its protein is CASSRVPSNEQFF. Looking up the rest from reference TRBV7-9 and TRBJ2-1 gives the full variable domain: DTGVSQNPRHKITKRGQNVTFRCDPISEHNRLYWYRQTLGQGPEFLTYFQNEAQLEKSRLLSDRFSAERPKGSFSTLEIQRTEQGDSAMYLCASSRVPSNEQFFGPGTRLTVL.

The gene calls are TRBV15 and TRBJ2-1; D uncertain. The germline CDR1 and CDR2 sequences are LNHNV and YYDKDF (reference sequence). The CDR3 is made up of 15 amino acids. Trimming stripped 4 bases from V and 2 bases from J, with 12 bases between. The CDR3 loop is CATSKLTGPYNEQFF. For the CDR3, the DNA is TGTGCCACCAGCAAGCTAACGGGTCCCTACAATGAGCAGTTCTTC.

This clone was seen only a few times. J is TRBJ1-1 and V is TRBV7-2; TRBD1 is a possible D gene (5 bases). Between the trimmed V and J ends, which lost 3 bases and 0 bases, there was a span of 11 bases. From germline, CDR1 is SGHTA and CDR2 FQGNSA. CDR3 length equals 15 residues. The CDR3 nucleotides are TGTGCCAGCAGCTTTAACAGGATAATGAACACTGAAGCTTTCTTT. Its protein product is CASSFNRIMNTEAFF.

J is TRBJ2-5 and V is TRBV5-6, with a weak D call TRBD2 (5 bases). The CDR3 has 13 residues. The germline V and J ends were trimmed by 0 bases and 5 bases, with 8 bases remaining between them. Germline V gene sequence: CDR1 SGHDT, CDR2 YYEEEE. The CDR3 DNA reads TGTGCCAGCAGCTTGGCGGGGTACGAGACCCAGTACTTC. It encodes CASSLAGYETQYF. Full variable domain (outside the CDR3, taken from reference TRBV5-6 and TRBJ2-5): DAGVTQSPTHLIKTRGQQVTLRCSPKSGHDTVSWYQQALGQGPQFIFQYYEEEERQRGNFPDRFSGHQFPNYSSELNVNALLLGDSALYLCASSLAGYETQYFGPGTRLLVL.

J is TRBJ2-7 and V is TRBV5-1, with 10 bases that match TRBD1. With V trimmed by 3 bases and J by 4 bases, 7 bases remained unmatched. Germline values: CDR1 SGHRS, CDR2 YFSETQ. The CDR3 is 15 amino acids. DNA of the CDR3: TGCGCCAGCAGCTGGGGGGACAGGGGTATATACGAGCAGTACTTC. Protein product: CASSWGDRGIYEQYF. The variable domain in full, completed from reference TRBV5-1 and TRBJ2-7, reads KAGVTQTPRYLIKTRGQQVTLSCSPISGHRSVSWYQQTPGQGLQFLFEYFSETQRNKGNFPGRFSGRQFSNSRSEMNVSTLELGDSALYLCASSWGDRGIYEQYFGPGTRLTVT.

The rearrangement uses TRBV5-4 and TRBJ1-2; tentatively, D is TRBD1 (6 bases). This CDR3 comprises 16 residues. Germline CDR1 SGHNT, CDR2 YYREEE (reference sequence). V was trimmed by 6 bases and J by 6 bases, leaving 24 bases between them. CDR3 amino acids: CASTSNTGQILHGYTF. As DNA, the CDR3 is TGTGCCAGCACCTCTAACACCGGACAGATTCTACATGGCTACACCTTC.

V gene TRBV4-3 combines with J gene TRBJ1-4, with D unresolved. Trimming cost V 5 bases and J 5 bases, with 15 bases left between them. This CDR3 comprises 15 residues. Germline V gene sequence: CDR1 LGHNA, CDR2 YSLEER. CDR3 DNA sequence: TGCGCCAGCAGCTCTTTCGGCGGTTCCAATGAAAAACTGTTTTTT. Residues: CASSSFGGSNEKLFF.

The V call is TRBV30, the J call TRBJ1-6; D remains ambiguous. The CDR3 runs to 13 residues. Trimming pared 4 bases from V and 7 bases from J, leaving 11 bases between. CDR1 GTSNPN and CDR2 SVGIG come from the germline V gene (reference sequence). The CDR3 bases are TGTGCCTGGAAGAAGAAACGGAATTCACCCCTCCACTTT. Translated, it gives CAWKKKRNSPLHF.

This chain uses TRBV29-1 with TRBJ1-5; the match to TRBD1 covers 9 bases. The germline V gene has CDR1 SQVTM and CDR2 ANQGSEA. The ends lost 7 bases at V and 1 base at J; junction bases unmatched: 2. This CDR3 has 13 residues. The CDR3 DNA is TGCAGCGCGGGGACAGGGAGCAATCAGCCCCAGCATTTT. The encoded protein is CSAGTGSNQPQHF.

V gene TRBV6-1 combines with J gene TRBJ1-5; D is perhaps TRBD1 (5 bases). Germline loops: CDR1 MNHNS, CDR2 SASEGT. Trimming shortened V by 3 bases and J by 0 bases, and 12 bases separated the two germline ends. CDR3 length: 16 amino acids. The CDR3 protein is CASSERQISSNQPQHF. In nucleotides, the CDR3 is TGTGCCAGCAGTGAGCGACAGATTAGTAGCAATCAGCCCCAGCATTTT.

The chain carries TRBV7-6 and TRBJ2-5; possible D gene TRBD2, 5 bases. Germline V lookup: CDR1 SGHVS, CDR2 FNYEAQ. V was cut by 0 bases and J by 5 bases, with 7 bases left in between. This CDR3 has 13 amino acids. This CDR3 reads CASSLAGVETQYF. The DNA of the CDR3 is TGTGCCAGCAGCTTAGCGGGAGTGGAGACCCAGTACTTC.

V gene TRBV7-2 combines with J gene TRBJ2-6, with 9 bases matching TRBD1. Germline values: CDR1 SGHTA, CDR2 FQGNSA. The length of the CDR3 is 16 residues. With V trimmed by 1 base and J by 5 bases, 3 bases remained unmatched. CDR3 in DNA: TGTGCCAGCAGCTTAGGGACAGGGGTTTGGGCCAACGTCCTGACTTTC. This codes for CASSLGTGVWANVLTF.

The J gene is TRBJ2-1, the V gene TRBV2, with D perhaps TRBD1 (5 bases). This CDR3 contains 18 residues. V lost 2 bases and J 4 bases, leaving 21 bases between the germline ends. Per germline, CDR1 SNHLY and CDR2 FYNNEI. The CDR3: CASSESRKFFTGYNEQFF. CDR3 in DNA: TGTGCCAGCAGTGAATCCCGTAAGTTCTTCACAGGTTACAATGAGCAGTTCTTC.

The chain combines TRBV11-2 with TRBJ2-7; TRBD2 agrees at 7 bases. With 5 bases clipped from V and 0 bases from J, the junction kept 4 bases outside the gene matches. The germline gives CDR1 SGHAT, CDR2 FQNNGV. The CDR3 length is 14 residues. CDR3: CASSKGLDSYEQYF. The CDR3 bases are TGTGCCAGCAGCAAAGGACTAGACTCCTACGAGCAGTACTTC.

The gene calls are TRBV9 and TRBJ2-2; 7 positions agree with TRBD2. The CDR3 runs to 16 residues. After removal of 0 bases from V and 3 bases from J, the junction contained 5 bases not matched to a gene. Per germline, CDR1 SGDLS and CDR2 YYNGEE. The CDR3 here is CASSVEVGRDTGELFF. The CDR3 DNA is TGTGCCAGCAGCGTAGAAGTGGGGAGGGACACCGGGGAGCTGTTTTTT.

The chain carries TRBV7-9 and TRBJ1-2; a weak D match, TRBD1 (5 bases). The CDR3 is 15 amino acids. V was trimmed by 5 bases and J by 4 bases, leaving 17 bases between them. The germline V gene has CDR1 SEHNR and CDR2 FQNEAQ (reference sequence). The CDR3 sequence is CASSESWAGPYGYTF. As DNA, the CDR3 is TGTGCCAGCAGCGAATCCTGGGCAGGGCCCTATGGCTACACCTTC.

This clone was counted a few times. The V and J genes are TRBV14 and TRBJ1-2; D gene uncertain. V was shortened by 3 bases and J by 8 bases, with 22 bases between the two germline ends. The germline V gene encodes CDR1 SGHDN and CDR2 FVKESK. CDR3 length: 16 amino acids. The CDR3 here is CASSHLYAGISGGYTF. Written as DNA, the CDR3 is TGTGCCAGCAGCCATCTCTATGCAGGAATATCGGGGGGCTACACCTTC.

This chain connects TRBV7-2 to TRBJ2-5; 9 nucleotides match TRBD2. With 2 bases clipped from V and 2 bases from J, the junction kept 3 bases outside the gene matches. From germline, CDR1 is SGHTA and CDR2 FQGNSA. This CDR3 is built from 15 residues. The CDR3 bases are TGTGCCAGCAGCTTACAGCGGGGGGTACAAGAGACCCAGTACTTC. Amino acids: CASSLQRGVQETQYF.

The V call is TRBV18, the J call TRBJ2-1, with TRBD2 matching 9 bases. Germline V lookup: CDR1 KGHSH, CDR2 LQKENI. V trimming: 2 bases; J trimming: 3 bases; junction bases outside the gene matches: 5. This CDR3 is 16 amino acids long. In DNA form, the CDR3 reads TGTGCCAGCTCACCAGAGGGCGGGAGGGTCTACAATGAGCAGTTCTTC. Its protein is CASSPEGGRVYNEQFF.